The 13 T cell receptor beta chains presented below share a single source sample, sequenced in a study of blood T cell repertoires in COVID-19. Some clones are missing from TCRdb's copy, which holds only in-frame ones; the method was immunoSEQ multiplex PCR. Among 150,000 to 200,000 clones, less than 90% were seen once, and the ten largest hold 2.1%. Sequencing was performed on peripheral blood. The receptors shown here come from a man aged 70-80 years with active or convalescent COVID-19.

The V and J genes are TRBV29-1 and TRBJ2-5; 9 bases line up with TRBD2. The CDR3 length is 16 residues. The V segment lost 3 bases and the J segment 3 bases; nucleotides outside the gene matches: 11. Germline CDR1 reads SQVTM; CDR2 reads ANQGSEA. The CDR3 loop is CSVEDSGRRGKETQYF. CDR3 nucleotides: TGCAGCGTTGAGGATAGCGGGAGAAGGGGAAAAGAGACCCAGTACTTC.

There are a few counts of this clone. V and J are TRBV23-1 and TRBJ1-5, with TRBD1 matching over 7 bases. TRBV23-1 is identified as an open reading frame with a role that is uncertain. This CDR3 contains 20 residues. The trim removed 1 base at V and 0 bases at J, leaving 15 bases unmatched. CDR3 nucleotides: TGCGCCAGCAGTCAATTATCGTACGACAGGGACCCTTATAGCAATCAGCCCCAGCATTTT. Translating it yields CASSQLSYDRDPYSNQPQHF.

This clone has a single count. The chain is built from TRBV5-4 and TRBJ1-3; perhaps TRBD1 as D (5 bases). CDR3 length equals 15 residues. V was clipped by 4 bases and J by 0 bases, with 11 bases between them. The germline V gene has CDR1 SGHNT and CDR2 YYREEE (reference sequence). The CDR3 spells CASSRGGNSGNTIYF. The CDR3 nucleotides are TGTGCCAGCAGCCGGGGGGGGAACTCTGGAAACACCATATATTTT.

V usage is TRBV9 and J usage is TRBJ2-5, with 12 bases identical to TRBD2. The CDR3 loop spans 16 amino acids. Trimming cost V 4 bases and J 4 bases; bases outside gene matches: 8. From germline, CDR1 is SGDLS and CDR2 YYNGEE. The CDR3 loop reads CASSPPSGGAGETQYF. In nucleotides, the CDR3 is TGTGCCAGCAGCCCCCCTAGCGGGGGGGCGGGAGAGACCCAGTACTTC. Drawing the rest from reference TRBV9 and TRBJ2-5, the complete variable domain is DSGVTQTPKHLITATGQRVTLRCSPRSGDLSVYWYQQSLDQGLQFLIQYYNGEERAKGNILERFSAQQFPDLHSELNLSSLELGDSALYFCASSPPSGGAGETQYFGPGTRLLVL.

The J gene is TRBJ2-1, the V gene TRBV10-3, with TRBD2 matching over 9 bases. This CDR3 is built from 14 residues. V dropped 4 bases and J dropped 8; count of bases not matched to a gene: 6. Germline CDR1 and CDR2: ENHRY and SYGVKD. This CDR3 is CAISAAGGGDEQFF. In DNA form, the CDR3 reads TGTGCCATCAGTGCAGCGGGAGGCGGAGATGAGCAGTTCTTC.

This clone showed up just a few times. The chain recombines TRBV5-5 with TRBJ2-7; the D gene is possibly TRBD1 (6 bases). V lost 4 bases, J lost 0 bases, and 11 bases lay in between. The CDR3 runs 14 residues. CDR1 and CDR2 from the germline V gene are SGHKS and YYEKEE (reference sequence). This chain's CDR3 is CASSRGTISYEQYF. CDR3 in DNA: TGTGCCAGCAGCCGAGGGACAATCTCCTACGAGCAGTACTTC.

This clone came up once. V gene TRBV28 combines with J gene TRBJ1-5; 9 bases match TRBD1. V lost 5 bases and J lost 6; bases outside the gene matches: 8. Germline V gene lookup returns CDR1 MDHEN and CDR2 SYDVKM. The CDR3 covers 15 residues. CDR3 DNA sequence: TGTGCCAGCAGTGGGCGGGACAGGGTAACTCAGCCCCAGCATTTT. Its translation: CASSGRDRVTQPQHF.

This chain links TRBV7-2 with TRBJ1-1; the D is unclear. CDR3 length equals 11 residues. Between the trimmed V and J ends, which lost 2 bases and 10 bases, there was a span of 8 bases. Germline-derived CDR1 and CDR2 are SGHTA and FQGNSA. The DNA of the CDR3 is TGTGCCAGCAGCTTACTTAGGAGAGCTTTCTTT. Residues: CASSLLRRAFF.

V and J are TRBV27 and TRBJ2-7; D perhaps matches TRBD2 (6 bases). V lost 8 bases and J lost 1, with 15 bases in between. The CDR3 length is 14 residues. Per germline, CDR1 MNHEY and CDR2 SMNVEV (reference sequence). In nucleotides, the CDR3 is TGTGCCAGCGGGGGGTTCGGCGGATCCTACGAGCAGTACTTC. It translates to CASGGFGGSYEQYF.

The chain links TRBV11-3 to TRBJ1-5, with unresolved D. The CDR3 runs to 20 residues. The germline CDR1 and CDR2 sequences are SGHNT and YENEEA. V lost 1 base, J lost 2 bases, and 24 bases lay in between. CDR3 sequence reads: CASSLAGVGSYGYGNQPQHF. The CDR3 DNA reads as TGTGCCAGCAGCTTAGCCGGGGTAGGGAGTTACGGTTACGGCAATCAGCCCCAGCATTTT.

V and J are TRBV21-1 and TRBJ2-7; the D call TRBD2 from the table was never checked on the DNA. TRBV21-1 is an annotated pseudogene. There are 14 residues in the CDR3. The CDR3 spells CASKEDGSSYEQYF. The CDR3 DNA reads TGTGCCAGCAAGGAGGACGGGAGCTCCTACGAGCAGTACTTC.

V gene TRBV5-8 combines with J gene TRBJ2-1; tentatively, D is TRBD2 (5 bases). CDR1 is SGHTS and CDR2 is YDEGEE in the germline V gene. The ends were cut back, 5 bases at V and 0 bases at J, with 15 bases in the middle. The CDR3 consists of 16 residues. CDR3 nucleotide sequence: TGTGCCAGCAGGAGGAACGGGGTGTCCTCCTACAATGAGCAGTTCTTC. It specifies CASRRNGVSSYNEQFF.

The chain is built from TRBV19 and TRBJ2-1, with D perhaps TRBD2 (6 bases). Trimming stripped 6 bases from V and 0 bases from J, with 15 bases between. The CDR3 consists of 16 residues. In germline, CDR1 is LNHDA, CDR2 SQIVND (reference sequence). The CDR3 coding sequence is TGTGCCAGTAGGGAGGCGGGACCTAGCTCCTACAATGAGCAGTTCTTC. As protein: CASREAGPSSYNEQFF.